The 27 T cell receptor beta chains in this list originate from one sample, sequenced in a study of technical replicates of blood from a handful of donors (dated by TCRdb to about 2017). Library generation was performed with the immunoSEQ multiplex PCR assay. Sourced from immuneACCESS, this table was stored by TCRdb with only in-frame sequences that have V and J called. A share of the clones is absent; for the studies checked, an unresolved V gene accounts for under half, and the remainder has no known explanation. The sample includes more than 75,000 clones, with 90% to 96% observed a single time. 0.35% to 0.45% of the sample belongs to the ten largest clones. The sequenced material came from T cells isolated from PBMCs. The receptors were sampled from a human donor in good health.

V usage is TRBV9 and J usage is TRBJ2-1; 8 nucleotides line up with TRBD2. J was trimmed by 4 bases and V by 0 bases; bases with no gene match: 3. This CDR3 is built from 15 residues. The germline CDR1 and CDR2 sequences are SGDLS and YYNGEE. The CDR3 here is CASSVGLAGYNEQFF. The CDR3 DNA reads as TGTGCCAGCAGCGTAGGATTAGCGGGGTACAATGAGCAGTTCTTC. The full variable domain, completed using reference TRBV9 and TRBJ2-1, is DSGVTQTPKHLITATGQRVTLRCSPRSGDLSVYWYQQSLDQGLQFLIQYYNGEERAKGNILERFSAQQFPDLHSELNLSSLELGDSALYFCASSVGLAGYNEQFFGPGTRLTVL.

The chain employs TRBV5-6 and TRBJ1-4, with a possible D match to TRBD1 (5 bases). The germline V gene has CDR1 SGHDT and CDR2 YYEEEE. V was pared by 2 bases and J by 8 bases, with 13 bases between. This CDR3 spans 14 amino acids. The CDR3, as DNA: TGTGCCAGCAGCTTTTTACAGGTTGGAGAAAAACTGTTTTTT. Residues: CASSFLQVGEKLFF. Complete variable domain (other parts from reference TRBV5-6 and TRBJ1-4): DAGVTQSPTHLIKTRGQQVTLRCSPKSGHDTVSWYQQALGQGPQFIFQYYEEEERQRGNFPDRFSGHQFPNYSSELNVNALLLGDSALYLCASSFLQVGEKLFFGSGTQLSVL.

The gene calls are TRBV11-3 and TRBJ2-7; 7 bases are a match to TRBD2. CDR3 length equals 18 residues. Germline trimming cut 0 bases from V and 2 bases from J; bases unmatched to any gene: 13. CDR1 SGHNT and CDR2 YENEEA come from the germline V gene. CDR3 protein: CASSLDPRWERGTYEQYF. Written as DNA, the CDR3 is TGTGCCAGCAGCTTAGATCCCCGCTGGGAGCGGGGCACCTACGAGCAGTACTTC. Using reference TRBV11-3 and TRBJ2-7 for the parts outside the CDR3, the full variable domain is EAGVVQSPRYKIIEKKQPVAFWCNPISGHNTLYWYLQNLGQGPELLIRYENEEAVDDSQLPKDRFSAERLKGVDSTLKIQPAELGDSAVYLCASSLDPRWERGTYEQYFGPGTRLTVT.

The chain combines TRBV5-4 with TRBJ2-2; 7 bases are a match to TRBD1. CDR1 is SGHNT and CDR2 is YYREEE in the germline V gene (reference sequence). V dropped 4 bases and J dropped 5; count of bases not matched to a gene: 8. CDR3 length: 15 residues. The CDR3 DNA follows: TGTGCCAGCAGCGGTGGACAGGAGGAGACCGGGGAGCTGTTTTTT. Its protein product is CASSGGQEETGELFF.

CDR3 nucleotide sequence: TGTGCCAGCAGCCAAGTCCGGGGAGGCACCTTTGACAGTGGCTACACCTTC. Protein sequence: CASSQVRGGTFDSGYTF. V gene TRBV4-2 combines with J gene TRBJ1-2; a possible D gene is TRBD1 (5 bases). CDR3 length: 17 amino acids. Germline CDR1 is LGHNA and CDR2 is YNFKEQ. V was shortened by 1 base and J by 7 bases, with 22 bases between the two germline ends.

The chain employs TRBV10-3 and TRBJ2-2, with D maybe TRBD2 (6 bases). The V gene lost 6 bases and the J gene lost 5 bases, with 13 bases spanning the gap. The CDR3 extends over 14 amino acids. CDR1 and CDR2 (germline): ENHRY, SYGVKD. The CDR3 DNA follows: TGTGCCATCAGGGAGGGGAGTGATACCGGGGAGCTGTTTTTT. Amino acids: CAIREGSDTGELFF.

Regarding this clone: The same CDR3 is also encoded by other DNA sequences in this sample. The chain employs TRBV7-2 and TRBJ2-3, with 8 positions matching TRBD1. This CDR3 is 13 amino acids long. CDR1 and CDR2 from the germline V gene are SGHTA and FQGNSA. V was clipped by 3 bases and J by 4 bases; unmatched bases: 0. Here the CDR3 DNA reads TGTGCCAGCAGCTTGACAGGGGCAGATACGCAGTATTTT. Translating gives CASSLTGADTQYF.

V usage is TRBV10-3 and J usage is TRBJ1-1; TRBD1 matches at 7 bases. Germline CDR1 reads ENHRY; CDR2 reads SYGVKD. The ends lost 4 bases at V and 0 bases at J; junction bases unmatched: 8. The CDR3 is made up of 16 amino acids. The DNA of the CDR3 is TGTGCCATCAGTGTAGAACAGGGGCTAATGAACACTGAAGCTTTCTTT. Its translation is CAISVEQGLMNTEAFF.

The CDR3 DNA sequence: TGTGCCAGCAGTTTGGACACAGGGTTAATAGAGACCCAGTACTTC. Its protein product is CASSLDTGLIETQYF. The chain couples TRBV27 to TRBJ2-5, with a tentative D call TRBD1 (6 bases). This CDR3 contains 15 residues. Germline V gene lookup returns CDR1 MNHEY and CDR2 SMNVEV (reference sequence). The V and J ends lost 3 bases and 4 bases respectively, with 15 bases between them.

V usage is TRBV27 and J usage is TRBJ1-2; D is unresolved. The CDR3 is 14 amino acids. Deletions cut 5 bases from V and 3 bases from J, with 13 bases between. CDR1 is MNHEY, CDR2 SMNVEV, per germline (reference sequence). The CDR3 loop is CASSTSLAHYGYTF. CDR3 coding DNA: TGTGCCAGCAGTACCTCTCTGGCACACTATGGCTACACCTTC.

This chain links TRBV5-1 with TRBJ2-3, with a tentative D call TRBD2 (6 bases). The CDR3 loop spans 13 amino acids. Trimming took off 5 bases at V and 6 bases at J, with 13 bases between the two ends. Germline CDR1 SGHRS, CDR2 YFSETQ. The CDR3 coding sequence is TGCGCCAGCAGGATGGAGGGCCCGGATACGCAGTATTTT. This codes for CASRMEGPDTQYF.

This clone was found once. V usage is TRBV9 and J usage is TRBJ1-6; 8 positions match TRBD1. The CDR3 extends over 16 amino acids. Trimming at V came to 3 bases and at J to 8 bases, leaving 10 bases not matched to a gene. CDR1 SGDLS and CDR2 YYNGEE come from the germline V gene. The CDR3 bases are TGTGCCAGCAGCGCCCTATCGGACAGGGCTCATTCACCCCTCCACTTT. This translates into CASSALSDRAHSPLHF.

V gene TRBV11-2 combines with J gene TRBJ2-1; no firm D call. CDR3 length: 15 residues. Germline V gene data show CDR1 as SGHAT and CDR2 as FQNNGV. V was trimmed by 0 bases and J by 0 bases, leaving 6 bases between them. This CDR3 is CASSLEFSSYNEQFF. CDR3 sequence (DNA): TGTGCCAGCAGCTTAGAGTTCAGCTCCTACAATGAGCAGTTCTTC.

J is TRBJ1-2 and V is TRBV6-5, with D possibly TRBD1 on 5 matching bases. Per the germline V gene, CDR1 is MNHEY and CDR2 is SVGAGI. Trimming removed 6 bases from V and 4 bases from J, with 15 bases in between. The CDR3 has 14 amino acids. The CDR3 DNA sequence: TGTGCCAGCAGCCCTTTATCAGGGCCCTATGGCTACACCTTC. Translated, it gives CASSPLSGPYGYTF.

In DNA, the CDR3 is TGTGCCAGCAGCGATGGGACAGGGAAAGAGACCCAGTACTTC. Translated, it gives CASSDGTGKETQYF. The chain carries TRBV9 and TRBJ2-5; TRBD1 agrees at 9 bases. The ends lost 3 bases at V and 3 bases at J; junction bases unmatched: 3. The CDR3 covers 14 residues. Germline V gene lookup returns CDR1 SGDLS and CDR2 YYNGEE.

The V and J genes are TRBV6-5 and TRBJ2-2; the D is unclear. V was pared by 2 bases and J by 5 bases, with 6 bases between. CDR3 size: 13 residues. Germline V lookup: CDR1 MNHEY, CDR2 SVGAGI. CDR3 sequence reads: CASSYVGTGELFF. The CDR3 nucleotides read TGTGCCAGCAGTTACGTCGGGACCGGGGAGCTGTTTTTT.

The V and J genes are TRBV7-9 and TRBJ2-6; D remains ambiguous. V lost 3 bases, J lost 0 bases, and 9 bases lay in between. The CDR3 totals 16 residues. Germline V gives CDR1 SEHNR, CDR2 FQNEAQ (reference sequence). The CDR3 region has the DNA TGTGCCAGCAGCTTCCCTTCTTCCTCTGGGGCCAACGTCCTGACTTTC. Its protein is CASSFPSSSGANVLTF.

This clone is a singleton in its sample. Within the sample, other DNA sequences also encode this same CDR3. This chain uses TRBV6-5 with TRBJ2-7; D is unresolved. Germline V lookup: CDR1 MNHEY, CDR2 SVGAGI. CDR3 length: 15 amino acids. The ends were cut back, 5 bases at V and 5 bases at J, with 19 bases in the middle. CDR3 in DNA: TGTGCCAGCAGTCAGATTGGTCGATTTAGCAACGAGCAGTACTTC. This gives the protein CASSQIGRFSNEQYF.

V and J are TRBV6-5 and TRBJ2-5, with a tentative D call TRBD2 (6 bases). The CDR3 runs to 14 residues. Trimming cost V 6 bases and J 4 bases, with 15 bases left between them. Germline-derived CDR1 and CDR2 are MNHEY and SVGAGI. The CDR3 DNA is TGTGCCAGCAGCCTGGGACTCGCGATAGAGACCCAGTACTTC. It specifies CASSLGLAIETQYF.

The DNA of the CDR3 is TGTGCCAGTAGTATGATCGGGACAGAATTCAATGAGCAGTTCTTC. Translated, it gives CASSMIGTEFNEQFF. This sequence joins TRBV19 and TRBJ2-1; TRBD1 agrees at 7 bases. CDR1 is LNHDA and CDR2 is SQIVND in the germline V gene (reference sequence). The CDR3 loop spans 15 amino acids. J lost 6 bases, V lost 3 bases, and 8 bases had no gene match.

The chain carries TRBV6-1 and TRBJ2-7, with D possibly matching TRBD1 (5 bases). The length of the CDR3 is 15 residues. Germline CDR1 MNHNS, CDR2 SASEGT. V was cut by 3 bases and J by 4 bases, with 16 bases left in between. CDR3 in DNA: TGTGCCAGCAGTGATCTGAGCAGGGAATATTACGAGCAGTACTTC. It yields the protein CASSDLSREYYEQYF.

The gene calls are TRBV7-9 and TRBJ1-2, with unresolved D. This CDR3 has 12 amino acids. Germline V gene lookup returns CDR1 SEHNR and CDR2 FQNEAQ (reference sequence). Trimming took off 3 bases at V and 8 bases at J, with 10 bases between the two ends. The CDR3 here is CASSLMTGGYTF. CDR3 bases: TGTGCCAGCAGCTTGATGACCGGGGGCTACACCTTC.

This clone was seen once. The rearrangement joins TRBV13 to TRBJ2-7; tentatively, D is TRBD2 (6 bases). The CDR3 consists of 13 residues. Trimming pared 1 base from V and 3 bases from J, leaving 7 bases between. Germline V gene data show CDR1 as PRHDT and CDR2 as FYEKMQ (reference sequence). The CDR3 spells CASSLAGVYEQYF. Here the CDR3 DNA reads TGTGCCAGCAGCTTAGCGGGAGTCTACGAGCAGTACTTC.

The CDR3 nucleotides are TGCGCCACCAGAGACGGGACAGGGGCCTACGAGCAGTACTTC. It codes for CATRDGTGAYEQYF. This chain connects TRBV5-1 to TRBJ2-7, with 10 positions matching TRBD1. The V and J ends lost 9 bases and 2 bases, in that order; junction bases with no gene match: 8. This CDR3 is 14 amino acids long. Germline CDR1 and CDR2: SGHRS and YFSETQ.

The chain is built from TRBV25-1 and TRBJ2-7; 7 bases fit TRBD1. Germline V CDR1 and CDR2: MGHDK, SYGVNS. With V trimmed by 7 bases and J by 3 bases, 3 bases remained unmatched. The CDR3 covers 12 residues. CDR3 in DNA: TGTGCCAGCAAGACAGGGCACTACGAGCAGTACTTC. This translates into CASKTGHYEQYF.

J is TRBJ2-2 and V is TRBV10-3, with D perhaps matching TRBD2 (6 bases). CDR1 is ENHRY and CDR2 is SYGVKD in the germline V gene. V lost 3 bases, J lost 2 bases, and 16 bases lay in between. This CDR3 has 17 residues. Here the CDR3 DNA reads TGTGCCATCAGTGAATCCGACGGGGGTACAAACACCGGGGAGCTGTTTTTT. This gives the protein CAISESDGGTNTGELFF.

V and J are TRBV10-2 and TRBJ2-3; 7 bases align to TRBD2. This CDR3 spans 15 amino acids. Unmatched junction bases numbered 3, after V lost 3 bases and J lost 0 bases. Germline CDR1 is WSHSY and CDR2 is SAAADI. The CDR3 sequence: CASSEEAGSTDTQYF. The DNA for the CDR3 is TGCGCCAGCAGTGAAGAAGCGGGAAGCACAGATACGCAGTATTTT.